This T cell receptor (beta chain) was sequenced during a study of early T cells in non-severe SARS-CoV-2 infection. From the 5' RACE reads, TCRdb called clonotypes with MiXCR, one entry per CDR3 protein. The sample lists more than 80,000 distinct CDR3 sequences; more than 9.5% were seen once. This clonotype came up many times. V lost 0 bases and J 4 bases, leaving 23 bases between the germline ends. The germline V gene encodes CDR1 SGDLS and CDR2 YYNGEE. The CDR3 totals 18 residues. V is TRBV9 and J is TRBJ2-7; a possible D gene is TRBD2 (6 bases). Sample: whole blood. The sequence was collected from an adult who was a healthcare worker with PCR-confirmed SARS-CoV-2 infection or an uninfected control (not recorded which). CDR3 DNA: TGTGCCAGCAGCGTAGGGACCGACGGGGGAGACCACTATTACGAGCAGTACTTC. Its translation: CASSVGTDGGDHYYEQYF. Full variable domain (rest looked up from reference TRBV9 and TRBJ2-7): DSGVTQTPKHLITATGQRVTLRCSPRSGDLSVYWYQQSLDQGLQFLIQYYNGEERAKGNILERFSAQQFPDLHSELNLSSLELGDSALYFCASSVGTDGGDHYYEQYFGPGTRLTVT.